The rows below give T cell receptor beta chains drawn from one sample of a study of early T cells in non-severe SARS-CoV-2 infection. TCRdb reprocessed the 5' RACE reads with MiXCR, giving one entry per CDR3 protein. This table has some 18,000 distinct CDR3 sequences, 5.9% appearing once. The material sequenced was whole blood. The receptors stem from an adult who was a healthcare worker with PCR-confirmed SARS-CoV-2 infection or an uninfected control (not recorded which). The CDR3 runs from the conserved cysteine through the conserved F or W. D genes are given only for firm matches. Size is omitted from some rows. Given values are once, few, many or a class for expanded clones.

14	TRBV20-1	TRBJ2-7	.	.	CSARSQRSSYEQYF	TGCAGTGCTAGGAGCCAGCGGAGCTCCTACGAGCAGTACTTC
15	TRBV29-1	TRBJ1-1	many	.	CSVEDQGTLNTEAFF	TGCAGCGTTGAAGATCAGGGGACTTTGAACACTGAAGCTTTCTTT
14	TRBV5-1	TRBJ2-5	.	.	CASSLYLEAETQYF	TGCGCCAGCAGCTTGTACCTGGAGGCAGAGACCCAGTACTTC
13	TRBV6-5	TRBJ1-2	many	.	CASSPGRVYGYTF	TGTGCCAGCAGCCCCGGACGAGTCTATGGCTACACCTTC
17	TRBV6-5	TRBJ2-1	many	.	CASSLEQGVLGVGEQFF	TGTGCCAGCAGTTTAGAACAGGGCGTTCTCGGTGTTGGTGAGCAGTTCTTC
15	TRBV20-1	TRBJ2-3	.	TRBD2	CSASPPSGTTDTQYF	TGCAGTGCTAGTCCTCCTAGCGGGACTACAGATACGCAGTATTTT
16	TRBV9	TRBJ2-7	many	TRBD2	CASSVDLAGSSYEQYF	TGTGCCAGCAGCGTAGATCTAGCGGGATCCTCCTACGAGCAGTACTTC
15	TRBV14	TRBJ1-6	many	.	CASSRSGQPNSPLHF	TGTGCCAGCAGCCGAAGCGGACAGCCTAATTCACCCCTCCACTTT
15	TRBV7-6	TRBJ1-6	few	.	CASSPDGLRGSPLHF	TGTGCCAGCAGCCCGGACGGGTTACGGGGCTCACCCCTCCACTTT
16	TRBV5-1	TRBJ2-1	many	.	CASSFEGSPKYNEQFF	TGCGCCAGCAGCTTCGAAGGGTCACCCAAATACAATGAGCAGTTCTTC
15	TRBV28	TRBJ2-2	few	TRBD1	CASSPRTGRAGELFF	TGTGCCAGCAGTCCGCGGACAGGGAGAGCCGGGGAGCTGTTTTTT
13	TRBV20-1	TRBJ2-2	once	.	CSASLENTGELFF	TGCAGTGCTAGTTTAGAGAACACCGGGGAGCTGTTTTTT
14	TRBV6-5	TRBJ2-7	many	.	CASRPDYLSYEQYF	TGTGCCAGCAGACCGGACTACCTATCCTACGAGCAGTACTTC
16	TRBV28	TRBJ2-1	many	TRBD2	CASSPWTSGAYNEQFF	TGTGCCAGCAGTCCGTGGACTAGCGGAGCCTACAATGAGCAGTTCTTC
15	TRBV12-3/TRBV12-4	TRBJ2-2	many	TRBD1	CASTKGQQNTGELFF	TGTGCCAGCACCAAGGGACAGCAGAACACCGGGGAGCTGTTTTTT
15	TRBV10-2	TRBJ2-7	few	TRBD2	CASSHRLAGVYEQYF	TGCGCCAGCAGCCACAGACTAGCGGGCGTTTACGAGCAGTACTTC
15	TRBV15	TRBJ1-4	many	.	CATREPTQLEEKLFF	TGTGCCACCAGAGAACCGACACAGTTGGAGGAAAAACTGTTTTTT
15	TRBV6-5	TRBJ2-1	many	TRBD1	CASMSRDRYYNEQFF	TGTGCCAGCATGAGCCGGGACAGATACTACAATGAGCAGTTCTTC
17	TRBV24-1	TRBJ2-5	few	TRBD2	CATSDMAQAAGGETQYF	TGTGCCACCAGTGACATGGCGCAGGCAGCGGGAGGAGAGACCCAGTACTTC
13	TRBV7-8	TRBJ1-2	many	.	CASSQLKHYGYTF	TGTGCCAGCAGCCAACTGAAGCACTATGGCTACACCTTC
12	TRBV25-1	TRBJ2-1	many	.	CASSSRFNEQFF	TGTGCCAGCAGTTCCCGGTTTAATGAGCAGTTCTTC
15	TRBV12-3/TRBV12-4	TRBJ2-2	many	TRBD2	CASSQTSGNTGELFF	TGTGCCAGCAGTCAGACTAGCGGTAACACCGGGGAGCTGTTTTTT
15	TRBV11-2	TRBJ2-7	many	.	CASSPRKGDKMDQYF	TGTGCCAGCAGCCCCCGCAAGGGGGATAAGATGGACCAGTACTTC
15	TRBV7-6	TRBJ2-5	.	.	CASSLAWDYQETQYF	TGTGCCAGCAGCTTAGCGTGGGACTACCAAGAGACCCAGTACTTC
13	TRBV9	TRBJ1-1	many	.	CASSARQATEAFF	TGTGCCAGCAGCGCCAGACAGGCCACTGAAGCTTTCTTT
14	TRBV30	TRBJ2-7	many	TRBD1	CAWRLTGASYEQYF	TGTGCCTGGAGATTGACAGGGGCCTCCTACGAGCAGTACTTC
14	TRBV3-1	TRBJ2-3	many	TRBD2	CASSPGLVTDTQYF	TGTGCCAGCAGCCCGGGACTAGTAACAGATACGCAGTATTTT
15	TRBV28	TRBJ2-3	many	.	CASSFVPRLSDTQYF	TGTGCCAGCAGTTTTGTCCCGCGGTTATCAGATACGCAGTATTTT
16	TRBV6-4	TRBJ2-1	many	TRBD2	CASSDSGTSGSNEQFF	TGTGCCAGCAGTGACTCCGGGACTAGCGGGAGCAATGAGCAGTTCTTC
13	TRBV6-6	TRBJ2-7	many	.	CASSSLGGYEQYF	TGTGCCAGCAGTTCACTAGGGGGCTACGAGCAGTACTTC
15	TRBV10-1	TRBJ2-3	.	TRBD2	CASSGLAGETDTQYF	TGCGCCAGCTCCGGACTAGCGGGAGAGACAGATACGCAGTATTTT
17	TRBV13	TRBJ2-3	many	TRBD1	CASSAGLDRVVADTQYF	TGTGCCAGCAGCGCAGGGTTGGACAGGGTGGTCGCAGATACGCAGTATTTT
13	TRBV14	TRBJ2-5	medium-sized	.	CASSPSVEETQYF	TGTGCCAGCAGCCCCTCCGTGGAGGAGACCCAGTACTTC
11	TRBV20-1	TRBJ2-2	many	.	CSARMGGELFF	TGCAGTGCTAGGATGGGCGGGGAGCTGTTTTTT
16	TRBV5-1	TRBJ2-2	many	TRBD2	CASSLGQREPAGELFF	TGCGCCAGCAGCTTGGGTCAGCGGGAGCCAGCCGGGGAGCTGTTTTTT
13	TRBV3-1	TRBJ1-2	.	.	CASSSQDAYGYTF	TGTGCCAGCAGCTCACAGGATGCCTATGGCTACACCTTC
17	TRBV6-5	TRBJ2-1	many	TRBD2	CASRKQGTSVGRNEQFF	TGTGCCAGCAGAAAACAAGGGACTAGCGTTGGGCGCAATGAGCAGTTCTTC
15	TRBV19	TRBJ1-5	many	TRBD1	CASTLGTGGNQPQHF	TGTGCCAGTACCCTCGGGACAGGCGGCAATCAGCCCCAGCATTTT
12	TRBV20-1	TRBJ1-5	medium-sized	.	CSAQAGDQPQHF	TGCAGTGCTCAAGCAGGGGATCAGCCCCAGCATTTT
15	TRBV4-1	TRBJ2-7	many	TRBD1	CASSQDPQGAAEQYF	TGCGCCAGCAGCCAAGATCCCCAGGGGGCTGCCGAGCAGTACTTC
16	TRBV24-1	TRBJ2-3	many	.	CATSDFRDTDTDTQYF	TGTGCCACCAGTGACTTCCGGGACACCGACACAGATACGCAGTATTTT
14	TRBV19	TRBJ2-1	many	TRBD1	CASSWGTGDNEQFF	TGTGCCAGTAGTTGGGGGACAGGGGACAATGAGCAGTTCTTC
13	TRBV7-9	TRBJ2-2	medium-sized	.	CASSWRDTGELFF	TGTGCCAGCAGCTGGAGGGACACCGGGGAGCTGTTTTTT
15	TRBV5-5	TRBJ1-6	many	TRBD1	CASSLQGAENSPLHF	TGTGCCAGCAGCCTTCAGGGGGCCGAGAATTCACCCCTCCACTTT
13	TRBV7-2	TRBJ2-4	.	.	CASSLVEAQGMYF	TGTGCCAGCAGCTTAGTGGAGGCGCAGGGGATGTACTTC
12	TRBV7-9	TRBJ1-1	.	.	CASSRPPTEAFF	TGTGCCAGCAGCCGGCCCCCCACTGAAGCTTTCTTT
15	TRBV5-4	TRBJ1-1	many	.	CASSLGPGFGGEAFF	TGTGCCAGCAGCTTGGGACCAGGGTTTGGAGGGGAAGCTTTCTTT
16	TRBV20-1	TRBJ2-7	medium-sized	TRBD2	CSARSLAGAWSDEQYF	TGCAGTGCTAGATCTCTAGCGGGGGCCTGGAGCGACGAGCAGTACTTC